What follows describes a single T cell receptor (beta chain). Its antigen remains unknown. This entry belongs to a study of cytomegalovirus exposure and HLA in healthy donors. This CDR3 comprises 14 residues. V gave up 5 bases and J gave up 0 bases, with 10 bases separating them. Germline V lookup: CDR1 MDHEN, CDR2 SYDVKM. Study findings and constraints: Because they were indistinguishable, some V segments, including TRBV6-2 and TRBV6-3, were excluded.

The PCR used 60 Vbeta and 13 Jbeta primers. Authors' processing steps: Roughly 12 million of some 80 million unique TCR beta chains were shared, per a later count. Sequencing used immunoSEQ multiplex PCR; TCRdb keeps in-frame clones, though not all of them. V and J calls and clone size are as listed in that table; D and trimming were resolved from the DNA. The table lists approximately 24,000 clones, about two thirds of them singletons, with approximately 4% in the top ten. Sequencing was carried out using PBMCs. This receptor was obtained from a woman aged 50 to 65 in good health and CMV-seronegative. The rearrangement uses TRBV28 and TRBJ1-1, with TRBD1 as a possible D gene (6 bases). CDR3 amino acids: CASSPTGMNTEAFF. As DNA, the CDR3 is TGTGCCAGCAGTCCTACAGGGATGAACACTGAAGCTTTCTTT.